The 9 T cell receptor beta chains reported below all come from one sample, sequenced in a study of tumor and adjacent non-tumor tissue in lung cancer. A modified ARM-PCR protocol with three rounds of nested PCR amplified TCRbeta. MiXCR, applied by TCRdb to the multiplex PCR reads, yields one record per CDR3 protein. The sample has 91,000 or so distinct CDR3 sequences, about 70% seen once. The template was RNA from unsorted bulk tissue. Sequencing was done on a sample of lung tumor tissue. The receptor set was obtained from a man aged 55 to 70 with non-small cell lung cancer.

Remarks on this clonotype: A read error may produce the germline difference seen at one junction end. J is TRBJ2-3 and V is TRBV4-1; D tentatively reads TRBD1 or TRBD2 (5 bases each). CDR3 length: 15 residues. Germline assignment: CDR1 MGHRA and CDR2 YSYEKL. CDR3 protein: CTSSQNIGTSDAHYF. CDR3 in DNA: TGCACCAGCAGCCAAAATATCGGGACCTCAGATGCGCACTATTTT.

The chain uses TRBV6-2 or TRBV6-3 and TRBJ1-5; D remains ambiguous. The germline V gene has CDR1 MNHEY and CDR2 SVGEGT. V dropped 9 bases and J dropped 2 bases, with 23 bases sitting between them. This CDR3 has 17 amino acids. CDR3 sequence reads: CASSPLRSTLRNQPQHF. CDR3 nucleotide sequence: TGTGCCAGTAGTCCTCTGCGCTCGACCCTCCGCAATCAGCCCCAGCATTTT.

On this clonotype itself: A much larger clone differs by one base, so this may be a read error. V is TRBV6-1 and J is TRBJ1-6; 7 nucleotides match TRBD1. The V gene's germline CDR1 is MNHNS and CDR2 SASEGT. The CDR3 totals 15 residues. The CDR3 sequence: CVSSARRGNNSPPHF. The CDR3 DNA reads as TGTGTCAGCAGTGCCCGCAGGGGGAATAATTCACCCCCCCACTTT.

A word on this clonotype: One end of the junction is discordant with germline, which a read error may explain. The V and J genes are TRBV13 and TRBJ2-2, with 10 nucleotides matching TRBD2. Germline V lookup: CDR1 PRHDT, CDR2 FYEKMQ (reference sequence). This CDR3 is built from 16 residues. The CDR3 is CVSNLQLAGYTGELFF. The CDR3, as DNA: TGCGTCAGCAACTTACAACTAGCGGGGTACACCGGGGAGCTGTTTTTT.

This clonotype was detected only a few times. At one of its ends the junction is not consistent with the germline gene, which may arise from a read error. The rearrangement links TRBV28 to TRBJ2-2; 7 bases are shared with TRBD1. The CDR3 covers 16 residues. Germline lookup yields CDR1 MDHEN and CDR2 SYDVKM. The CDR3 protein is CASRSWTGPNTEELFF. DNA for the CDR3: TGTGCCAGCAGATCATGGACAGGTCCGAACACCGAGGAGCTGTTTTTT.

In this sample, this clonotype turned up many times. The CDR3 nucleotides read TGCGCCAGCAGCCATGCACAGGGTGTTCAGCCCCAGCATTTT. Encoded protein: CASSHAQGVQPQHF. This chain uses TRBV4-1 with TRBJ1-5; the D gene is possibly TRBD1 (6 bases). The CDR3 runs 14 residues. Trimming removed 3 bases from V and 6 bases from J, with 12 bases in between. CDR1 and CDR2 from the germline V gene are MGHRA and YSYEKL.

A few counts support this clonotype. Just one base apart from a much larger clone, this may be a read error. The chain is built from TRBV6-2 or TRBV6-3 and TRBJ2-1, with 14 nucleotides matching TRBD2. This CDR3 is 18 amino acids long. V trimming: 4 bases; J trimming: 8 bases; junction bases outside the gene matches: 13. Germline lookup yields CDR1 MNHEY and CDR2 SVGEGT. This CDR3 is CASSFLTSGRAKGYEQFF. The CDR3 region has the DNA TGTGCCAGCAGTTTCTTGACTAGCGGGAGGGCCAAGGGGTATGAGCAGTTCTTC.

This clonotype was observed a few times. At one end, the junction sequence differs from germline, possibly due to a read error. The rearrangement joins TRBV6-5 to TRBJ1-2; D possibly corresponds to TRBD1 (5 bases). CDR3 length equals 13 residues. From germline, CDR1 is MNHEY and CDR2 SVGAGI. The CDR3: CVSSYGWDYDYTF. CDR3 DNA sequence: TGTGTCAGCAGTTACGGGTGGGACTATGACTACACCTTC.

This clonotype was seen at least ten times. The V gene is TRBV6-2 or TRBV6-3, the J gene TRBJ1-1; the D gene is possibly TRBD1 (5 bases). The CDR3 contains 14 residues. Per germline, CDR1 MNHEY and CDR2 SVGEGT. V shed 2 bases and J shed 3 bases, with 10 bases lying between them. The CDR3 DNA reads TGTGCCAGCAGTTACCCAGACAGATACACTGAAGCTTTCTTT. Protein: CASSYPDRYTEAFF.